This entry describes one TCR beta chain. Antigen unknown. These data come from a study of T-cell memory formation after mild COVID-19. 5'RACE primed at constant segments yielded TCR alpha and TCR beta cDNA libraries bearing sample barcodes and UMIs. One entry per CDR3 protein, called by TCRdb with MiXCR from the 5' RACE reads. The repertoire holds approximately 580,000 distinct CDR3 sequences, with 20% as singletons. The study, taken as a whole, reports: Contracting CD4+ clones lay largely in CM and EM, with CD8+ ones residing in EMRA. Whereas later expanders leaned CD4+, clones contracting day 15 to 85 showed a balanced CD4/CD8 makeup.

The sequence was obtained from an adult woman who had mild COVID-19 (a few samples of this study predate the infection). Cell type and time point are not known. The sample consisted of PBMCs or a T cell subset sorted from them (not recorded which).

The CDR3, as DNA: TGTGCCAGCGAGGGGACAGGTCCATACAATGAGCAGTTCTTC. Translated: CASEGTGPYNEQFF. This chain connects TRBV2 to TRBJ2-1, with 8 bases fitting TRBD1. Trimming removed 8 bases from V and 4 bases from J; junction bases left unmatched: 7. From germline, CDR1 is SNHLY and CDR2 FYNNEI. The CDR3 is 14 amino acids.